This T cell receptor beta chain was captured in a study of blood T cells in healthy people across ages. Peripheral blood was drawn, 7.5 to 10 milliliters per donor. Total RNA extraction produced at least 6 micrograms (per sample) for the study. Using a J-beta primer mix together with a sample-barcoded 5' primer, a second PCR was run for 7 to 11 cycles. TCRdb re-derived calls from the 5' RACE reads in MiXCR, one entry per CDR3 protein. The table includes 850,000 or so distinct CDR3 sequences, 25% to 35% detected once. The CDR3 totals 14 residues. Germline V gene data show CDR1 as MGHRA and CDR2 as YSYEKL. V was clipped by 3 bases and J by 9 bases, with 17 bases between them. Regarding the study as a whole: Fewer expanded clones and more diversity marked long-lived versus aged donors.

There are a few counts of this clonotype. Its antigen is unknown. Sequenced: blood. The clonotype originates from an elderly woman in good health. The V gene is TRBV4-1, the J gene TRBJ2-5; D is unclear. CDR3 protein: CASSQTSEDKAQYF. CDR3 sequence (DNA): TGCGCCAGCAGCCAGACGAGCGAAGACAAGGCCCAGTACTTC.